Listed here are 9 T cell receptor beta chains from one sample, sequenced in a study of CD8 T cells in Susac syndrome. Random-hexamer reverse transcription was applied to roughly 0.45 to 1 ug RNA. TCRdb fed the immunoSEQ multiplex PCR reads into MiXCR, producing one record per CDR3 protein. The profile shows around 140,000 distinct CDR3 sequences, roughly 94% of them singletons. Sequencing was performed on CD4+ T cells from PBMCs. The source of these receptors is a human donor in good health.

The V and J genes are TRBV5-1 and TRBJ2-7, with 8 bases aligning to TRBD2. This CDR3 is 20 amino acids long. Germline trimming cut 0 bases from V and 1 base from J; bases unmatched to any gene: 18. Looked up from germline, CDR1 is SGHRS and CDR2 is YFSETQ. CDR3 coding DNA: TGCGCCAGCAGCTTGGAGTTTCGGAGACGCGGGACTAGGCAATCCTACGAGCAGTACTTC. Its protein is CASSLEFRRRGTRQSYEQYF.

The chain joins TRBV12-3 or TRBV12-4 to TRBJ2-1; 10 bases match TRBD2. Losses at the gene ends were 3 bases for V and 12 bases for J; bases not matched to a gene: 5. The CDR3 sequence is 13 residues long. CDR3 DNA: TGTGCCAGCAGTTTTAGCGGGAGGCTCGGGCAGTTCTTC. Its protein is CASSFSGRLGQFF.

The V gene is TRBV6-2 or TRBV6-3, the J gene TRBJ2-3; no reliable D call. Trimming removed 2 bases from V and 1 base from J, with 10 bases in between. The CDR3 extends over 15 amino acids. CDR1 is MNHEY and CDR2 is SVGEGT in the germline V gene. CDR3 in DNA: TGTGCCAGCAGTTACGAAGACCGACGCACAGATACGCAGTATTTT. Its translation: CASSYEDRRTDTQYF.

The chain has TRBV2 and TRBJ1-1; D might be TRBD1 (5 bases). Germline V CDR1 and CDR2: SNHLY, FYNNEI. The V end lost 3 bases, the J end lost 4 bases, and 9 bases lay between the germline ends. CDR3 length: 13 residues. CDR3 coding DNA: TGTGCCAGCAGTGACCGCGGGGGCACTGAAGCTTTCTTT. Its protein product is CASSDRGGTEAFF.

The chain recombines TRBV10-3 with TRBJ2-7, with D perhaps matching TRBD1 (5 bases). Trimming pared 7 bases from V and 7 bases from J, leaving 14 bases between. Germline CDR1 reads ENHRY; CDR2 reads SYGVKD. This CDR3 is built from 12 residues. The CDR3 region is CAIKGQGQEQYF. The CDR3 nucleotides read TGTGCCATCAAGGGGCAGGGCCAAGAGCAGTACTTC.

This clonotype showed up just once. The chain joins TRBV25-1 to TRBJ2-4; D might be TRBD1 (6 bases). Trimming stripped 5 bases from V and 0 bases from J, with 11 bases between. There are 15 residues in the CDR3. In germline, CDR1 is MGHDK, CDR2 SYGVNS. The CDR3 nucleotides are TGTGCCAGCAGTCCGCCGGACAGAGCCAAAAACATTCAGTACTTC. This gives the protein CASSPPDRAKNIQYF.

V and J are TRBV20-1 and TRBJ2-7, with D tentatively TRBD2 (5 bases). Germline CDR1 and CDR2: DFQATT and SNEGSKA (reference sequence). The CDR3 loop spans 13 amino acids. Trimming removed 0 bases from V and 3 bases from J, with 9 bases in between. CDR3 coding DNA: TGCAGTGCTAGAGACCTAGGACTCTACGAGCAGTACTTC. Translation gives CSARDLGLYEQYF.

DNA for the CDR3: TGTGCCAGCAGCCGGGGACTAGCGGGCGACGAGCAGTACTTC. Translated, it gives CASSRGLAGDEQYF. The V and J genes are TRBV3-1 and TRBJ2-7; the match to TRBD2 covers 12 bases. After removal of 4 bases from V and 5 bases from J, the junction contained 3 bases not matched to a gene. The CDR3 loop spans 14 amino acids. Per germline, CDR1 LGHDT and CDR2 YNNKEL (reference sequence).

The chain uses TRBV5-4 and TRBJ2-7, with D maybe TRBD2 (6 bases). The CDR3 loop spans 15 amino acids. Trimming removed 2 bases from V and 4 bases from J, with 16 bases in between. Germline V gene lookup returns CDR1 SGHNT and CDR2 YYREEE (reference sequence). The CDR3 sequence: CASSLGGEQRYEQYF. DNA of the CDR3: TGTGCCAGCAGCTTAGGAGGGGAGCAGAGATACGAGCAGTACTTC.